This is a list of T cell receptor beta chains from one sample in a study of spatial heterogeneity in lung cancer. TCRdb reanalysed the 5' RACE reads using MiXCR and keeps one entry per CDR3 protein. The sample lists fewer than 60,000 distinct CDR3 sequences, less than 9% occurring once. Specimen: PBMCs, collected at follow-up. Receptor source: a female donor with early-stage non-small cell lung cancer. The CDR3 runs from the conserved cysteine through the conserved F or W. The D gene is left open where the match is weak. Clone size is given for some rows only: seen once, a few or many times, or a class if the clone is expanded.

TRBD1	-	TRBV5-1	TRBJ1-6	CASSTRDRDPLHF	TGCGCCAGCAGCACCCGAGACAGGGACCCCCTCCACTTT
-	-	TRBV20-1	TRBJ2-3	CSARTGYGRTDTQYF	TGCAGTGCCCGGACGGGGTACGGCCGCACAGATACGCAGTATTTT
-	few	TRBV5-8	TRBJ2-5	CASSAGDETQYF	TGTGCCAGCAGCGCAGGGGATGAGACCCAGTACTTC
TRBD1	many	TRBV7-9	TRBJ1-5	CASSRQGWQPQHF	TGTGCCAGCAGCAGACAGGGGTGGCAGCCCCAGCATTTT
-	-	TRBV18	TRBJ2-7	CASSPAGRYEQYF	TGTGCCAGCTCACCCGCGGGACGCTACGAGCAGTACTTC
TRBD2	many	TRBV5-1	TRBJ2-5	CASSLRGGEETQYF	TGCGCCAGCAGCTTACGCGGGGGGGAAGAGACCCAGTACTTC
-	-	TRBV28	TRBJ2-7	CASSLGRTYEQYF	TGTGCCAGCAGTTTAGGGCGAACCTACGAGCAGTACTTC
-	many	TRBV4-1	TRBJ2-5	CASSQDRQGPQETQYF	TGCGCCAGCAGCCAAGACCGGCAGGGGCCACAAGAGACCCAGTACTTC
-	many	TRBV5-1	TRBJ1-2	CASSLNPGNYGYTF	TGCGCCAGCAGCCTGAACCCAGGGAACTATGGCTACACCTTC
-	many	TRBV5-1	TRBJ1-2	CASSLVPGTYGYTF	TGCGCCAGCAGCTTGGTGCCAGGGACCTATGGCTACACCTTC
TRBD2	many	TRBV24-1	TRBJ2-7	CATSETSGGYEQYF	TGTGCCACCAGTGAAACTAGCGGGGGCTACGAGCAGTACTTC
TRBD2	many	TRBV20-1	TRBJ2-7	CSARPLADITYEQYF	TGCAGTGCTAGACCTCTAGCGGACATAACCTACGAGCAGTACTTC
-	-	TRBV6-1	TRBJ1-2	CASSGTAVNYGYTF	TGTGCCAGCAGTGGGACAGCTGTCAACTATGGCTACACCTTC
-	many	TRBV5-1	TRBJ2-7	CASEGLISYEQYF	TGCGCCAGCGAGGGACTGATATCCTACGAGCAGTACTTC
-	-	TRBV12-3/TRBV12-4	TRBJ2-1	CASSFRTSRGNEQFF	TGTGCCAGCAGTTTCCGCACTAGCAGGGGCAATGAGCAGTTCTTC
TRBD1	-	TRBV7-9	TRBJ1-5	CASSLAGQGYSNQPQHF	TGTGCCAGCAGCTTAGCGGGACAGGGATATAGCAATCAGCCCCAGCATTTT
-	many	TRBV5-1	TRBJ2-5	CASSSASVVETQYF	TGCGCCAGCAGCTCGGCGTCAGTTGTAGAGACCCAGTACTTC
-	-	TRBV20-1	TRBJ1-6	CSARRQSNSPLHF	TGCAGTGCAAGAAGACAGAGTAATTCACCCCTCCACTTT
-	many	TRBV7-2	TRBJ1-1	CASSLSEGVSAFF	TGTGCCAGCAGCTTATCGGAAGGGGTGTCCGCTTTCTTT
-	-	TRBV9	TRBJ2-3	CASSFEGGTDTQYF	TGTGCCAGCAGCTTCGAGGGGGGGACAGATACGCAGTATTTT
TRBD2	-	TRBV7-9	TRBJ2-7	CASSSASGGAYEQYF	TGTGCCAGCAGCTCTGCTAGCGGGGGGGCCTACGAGCAGTACTTC
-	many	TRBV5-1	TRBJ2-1	CASSSAEFGEQFF	TGCGCCAGCAGCTCCGCAGAATTTGGTGAGCAGTTCTTC
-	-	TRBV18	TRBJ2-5	CASSPPSVETQYF	TGTGCCAGCTCACCACCCTCGGTTGAGACCCAGTACTTC
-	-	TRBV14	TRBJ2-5	CASSYQTTGQQTQYF	TGTGCCAGCAGCTACCAGACTACCGGGCAGCAGACCCAGTACTTC
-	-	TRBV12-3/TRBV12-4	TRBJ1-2	CASSPDGAIYGYTF	TGTGCCAGCAGCCCCGATGGGGCCATCTATGGCTACACCTTC
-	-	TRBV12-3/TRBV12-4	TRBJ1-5	CASSHATADNQPQHF	TGTGCCAGCAGTCATGCTACAGCGGACAATCAGCCCCAGCATTTT
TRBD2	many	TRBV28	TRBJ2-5	CASSILRKGGETQYF	TGTGCCAGCAGTATACTTCGTAAGGGAGGGGAGACCCAGTACTTC
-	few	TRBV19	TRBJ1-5	CASSTTGSNQPQHF	TGTGCCAGTAGCACGACAGGTAGCAATCAGCCCCAGCATTTT
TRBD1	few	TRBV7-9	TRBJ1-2	CASSLWTGGGGYTF	TGTGCCAGCAGCCTATGGACAGGGGGCGGCGGCTACACCTTC
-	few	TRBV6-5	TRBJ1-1	CASSYGARAFF	TGTGCCAGCAGTTACGGGGCCCGTGCTTTCTTT
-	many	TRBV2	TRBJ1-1	CASGYDTEAFF	TGTGCCAGCGGGTACGATACTGAAGCTTTCTTT
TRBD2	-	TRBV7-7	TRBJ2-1	CASSPAGANPPNEQFF	TGTGCTAGCAGCCCAGCGGGGGCCAACCCCCCGAATGAGCAGTTCTTC
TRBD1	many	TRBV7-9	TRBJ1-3	CASSLRTGRLSGNTIYF	TGTGCCAGCAGCTTGCGGACAGGGAGGCTCTCTGGAAACACCATATATTTT
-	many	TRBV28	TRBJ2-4	CASSPTGPWNIQYF	TGTGCCAGCAGTCCAACGGGGCCCTGGAACATTCAGTACTTC
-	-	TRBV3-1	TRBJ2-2	CASSQPQAGELFF	TGTGCCAGCAGCCAGCCGCAGGCTGGGGAGCTGTTTTTT
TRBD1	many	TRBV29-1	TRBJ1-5	CSVGQGRKEPQHF	TGCAGCGTTGGACAGGGGAGGAAGGAGCCCCAGCATTTT
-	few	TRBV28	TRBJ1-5	CASSWVSNQPQHF	TGTGCCAGCAGTTGGGTTAGCAATCAGCCCCAGCATTTT
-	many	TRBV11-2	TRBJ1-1	CASSSGAFLTYMNTEAFF	TGTGCCAGCAGCTCTGGGGCGTTCCTAACCTACATGAACACTGAAGCTTTCTTT
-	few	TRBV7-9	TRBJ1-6	CASSPLGAYNSPLHF	TGTGCCAGCAGCCCTCTTGGGGCGTATAATTCACCCCTCCACTTT
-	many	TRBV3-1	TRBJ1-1	CASSQVAGEAFF	TGTGCCAGCAGCCAAGTGGCAGGGGAAGCTTTCTTT
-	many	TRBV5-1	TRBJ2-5	CASGSRGELEETQYF	TGCGCCAGCGGATCCAGGGGGGAACTTGAGGAGACCCAGTACTTC
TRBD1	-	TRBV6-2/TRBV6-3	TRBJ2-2	CASSPGTGGRNTGELFF	TGTGCCAGCAGTCCCGGGACAGGGGGCCGGAACACCGGGGAGCTGTTTTTT
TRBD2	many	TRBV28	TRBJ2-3	CASRLRGGGGTDTQYF	TGTGCCAGCAGACTCCGGGGCGGGGGTGGCACAGATACGCAGTATTTT
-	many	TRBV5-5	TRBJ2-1	CASSLDMGASSYNEQFF	TGTGCCAGCAGCTTGGACATGGGCGCGAGCTCCTACAATGAGCAGTTCTTC
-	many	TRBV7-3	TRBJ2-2	CASHQGLNTGELFF	TGTGCCTCCCATCAGGGTCTGAACACCGGGGAGCTGTTTTTT
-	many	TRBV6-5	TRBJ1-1	CASRQGINTEAFF	TGTGCCAGCCGACAAGGGATAAACACTGAAGCTTTCTTT
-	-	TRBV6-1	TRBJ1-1	CASSWNSMNTEAFF	TGTGCCAGCAGTTGGAACAGCATGAACACTGAAGCTTTCTTT
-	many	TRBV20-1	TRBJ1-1	CSAREGSGTEAFF	TGCAGTGCTAGGGAGGGGAGCGGAACTGAAGCTTTCTTT
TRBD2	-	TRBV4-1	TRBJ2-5	CASSQASGGGETQYF	TGCGCCAGCAGCCAAGCGTCTGGGGGAGGGGAGACCCAGTACTTC